Reported below is one T cell receptor (beta chain). Its antigen is undetermined. Preparation of the TCR beta libraries relied on UMI-labeled 5' RACE. TCRdb reanalyzed the 5' RACE reads, giving one entry per CDR3 protein sequence and no DNA. The table lists 5,500 to 8,500 distinct CDR3 sequences. The data belong to a study of human CD8 memory T cell subsets. Study findings and constraints: Stem-like memory T cell repertoires barely overlapped those of precursor exhausted T cells.

Total CD8+ T cells were enriched by negative magnetic separation. The RNA's source was duplicate vials of approximately 150,000 sorted CD8+ T cells per subset. The germline V gene encodes CDR1 SGDLS and CDR2 YYNGEE. The CDR3 runs to 15 residues. V is TRBV9 and J is TRBJ1-1; the TCRdb D gene call, TRBD1, has no DNA to confirm it. The TCR originated in a human donor in good health. The source material was CD8+ T cells from PBMCs. The CDR3 loop is CASSVGGAPNTEAFF.